These 7 T cell receptor beta chains share one sample of origin, sequenced in a study of regulatory T cells in long-lasting Graves disease. Arm-PCR with iRepertoire HTBI primers amplified the CDR3 regions for these TCR beta libraries. Via MiXCR, TCRdb re-called the multiplex PCR reads, giving one row per CDR3 protein. The sample comprises 300,000 to 400,000 distinct CDR3 sequences, 16% of which are singletons, and just under 30% rests with the top ten. Time point reported: newly diagnosed GD, antithyroid drugs for less than 3 months. PBMC-derived RNA was used for the TCR library. This sample was also put to use in a study of T cells in Graves' hyperthyroidism and ophthalmopathy.

Sequencing was performed on peripheral blood mononuclear cells (PBMCs), taken at new diagnosis, from a patient treated with antithyroid drugs. Source of these receptors: a man in his forties with Graves disease.

This clonotype was recorded at least ten times. The chain carries TRBV7-2 and TRBJ2-1, with a possible D match to TRBD2 (6 bases). Germline CDR1 is SGHTA and CDR2 is FQGNSA. Trimming took off 5 bases at V and 3 bases at J, with 14 bases between the two ends. CDR3 length equals 15 residues. The CDR3 DNA reads as TGTGCCAGCAGCCCCTACCCGGGACTCTACAATGAGCAGTTCTTC. Its translation is CASSPYPGLYNEQFF.

This chain joins TRBV6-1 and TRBJ1-2, with D uncertain. In germline, CDR1 is MNHNS, CDR2 SASEGT. The V and J ends lost 6 bases and 6 bases respectively, with 11 bases between them. CDR3 length: 12 amino acids. CDR3 protein: CASSYTRNGYTF. The CDR3 DNA is TGTGCCAGCAGCTATACTAGGAATGGCTACACCTTC.

This clonotype has a handful of counts. The V and J genes are TRBV20-1 and TRBJ2-5; unclear D gene. Trimming stripped 2 bases from V and 2 bases from J, with 6 bases between. Germline V CDR1 and CDR2: DFQATT, SNEGSKA (reference sequence). The CDR3 has 12 amino acids. In DNA, the CDR3 is TGCAGTGCTAGAACTCCTCAAGAGACCCAGTACTTC. Translated: CSARTPQETQYF.

This clonotype occurred a few times. A much larger clone differs from this one at a single base, so this may be a read error. The V and J genes are TRBV2 and TRBJ2-7; possible D gene TRBD1, 6 bases. Germline V gene data show CDR1 as SNHLY and CDR2 as FYNNEI. This CDR3 has 12 amino acids. CDR3 loop: CASNQGWYERYF. CDR3 sequence (DNA): TGTGCCAGCAATCAGGGGTGGTACGAGCGGTACTTC.

J is TRBJ2-3 and V is TRBV6-9, with 9 nucleotides matching TRBD2. The CDR3 runs to 15 residues. V was pared by 3 bases and J by 5 bases, with 6 bases of the junction left unmatched. Germline lookup yields CDR1 MNHGY and CDR2 SVAAGI. CDR3 coding DNA: TGTGCCAGCAGTTACCTCGGCGGGGGGGAAGATACGCAGTATTTT. Its protein product is CASSYLGGGEDTQYF.

The chain is built from TRBV28 and TRBJ1-2; no reliable D call. Germline V CDR1 and CDR2: MDHEN, SYDVKM. The CDR3 length is 11 residues. V dropped 4 bases and J dropped 3 bases, with 3 bases sitting between them. The CDR3 sequence: CASSSYYGYTF. CDR3 DNA: TGTGCCAGCAGTTCTTACTATGGCTACACCTTC.

There are many counts of this clonotype. The J gene is TRBJ2-5, the V gene TRBV4-3, with D perhaps TRBD1 (5 bases). V was clipped by 0 bases and J by 2 bases, with 10 bases between them. CDR1 LGHNA and CDR2 YSLEER come from the germline V gene. The CDR3 sequence is 15 residues long. CDR3 bases: TGCGCCAGCAGCCAAGATTGGACAAGACAAGAGACCCAGTACTTC. This sequence encodes CASSQDWTRQETQYF.